This T cell receptor beta chain was recorded in a study of cytomegalovirus exposure and HLA in healthy donors. Study context: A preliminary data release comprised tens of millions of unique TCRs obtained from HLA-typed donors.

V gave up 5 bases and J gave up 4 bases; unmatched junction bases: 5. The CDR3 has 16 residues. Germline V gene lookup returns CDR1 SGHTA and CDR2 FQGNSA. Use of 60 Vbeta and 13 Jbeta primers characterized the PCR. The data were produced by immunoSEQ multiplex PCR, yet TCRdb's version contains in-frame clones alone and is incomplete. The sample shows around 94,000 clones, approximately 80% of them seen only once. Study conclusions and caveats: Cytomegalovirus status, reportedly, was diagnosed with high specificity and sensitivity by the classifier. Indistinguishable V segments such as TRBV6-2 and TRBV6-3 were excluded.

Turning to this clone: Its antigen is unidentified.

The genes are TRBV7-2 and TRBJ2-2; 12 bases are a match to TRBD1. This TCR derives from a male donor in good health and CMV-seropositive. The sequenced sample consisted of PBMCs. The CDR3: CASSQGQGAGTGELFF. The CDR3 DNA is TGTGCCAGCAGCCAGGGACAGGGGGCGGGCACCGGGGAGCTGTTTTTT.